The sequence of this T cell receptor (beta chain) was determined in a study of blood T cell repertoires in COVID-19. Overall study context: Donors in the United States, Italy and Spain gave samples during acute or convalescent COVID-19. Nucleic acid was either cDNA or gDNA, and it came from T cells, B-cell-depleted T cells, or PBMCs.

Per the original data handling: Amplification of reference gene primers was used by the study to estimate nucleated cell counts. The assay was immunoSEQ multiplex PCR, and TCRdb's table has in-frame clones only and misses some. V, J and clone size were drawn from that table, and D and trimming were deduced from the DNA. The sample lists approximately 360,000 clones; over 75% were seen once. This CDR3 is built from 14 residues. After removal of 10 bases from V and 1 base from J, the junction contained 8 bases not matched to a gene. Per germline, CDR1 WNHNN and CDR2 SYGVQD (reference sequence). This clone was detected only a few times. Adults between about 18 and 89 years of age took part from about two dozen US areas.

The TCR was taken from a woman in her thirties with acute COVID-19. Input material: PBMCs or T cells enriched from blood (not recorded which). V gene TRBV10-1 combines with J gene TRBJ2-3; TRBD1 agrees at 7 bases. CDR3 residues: CATRQGHGTDTQYF. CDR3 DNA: TGCGCCACACGACAGGGACATGGCACAGATACGCAGTATTTT.